The next 12 T cell receptor beta chains were all read from a single sample in a study of T-cell memory formation after mild COVID-19. TCRdb re-derived calls from the 5' RACE reads in MiXCR, one entry per CDR3 protein. The sample carries some 350,000 distinct CDR3 sequences, approximately 15% recorded once. Sequenced material: PBMCs or a T cell subset sorted from them (not recorded which). The receptors stem from a young man who had mild COVID-19 (a few samples of this study predate the infection). Cell type and time point are not known.

This sequence joins TRBV12-3 or TRBV12-4 and TRBJ2-4; TRBD2 matches at 13 bases. This CDR3 is built from 23 residues. Trimming at V came to 2 bases and at J to 0 bases, leaving 19 bases not matched to a gene. The CDR3 spells CASSLLFRHGLAGAPLAKNIQYF. Written as DNA, the CDR3 is TGTGCCAGCAGTTTACTTTTTCGTCACGGACTAGCGGGGGCACCCCTAGCCAAAAACATTCAGTACTTC.

The chain combines TRBV15 with TRBJ2-5, with D unresolved. This CDR3 comprises 14 residues. The germline CDR1 and CDR2 sequences are LNHNV and YYDKDF (reference sequence). V lost 0 bases and J 2 bases, leaving 7 bases between the germline ends. In DNA, the CDR3 is TGTGCCACCAGCAGAGATCGGAGTCAAGAGACCCAGTACTTC. Protein: CATSRDRSQETQYF.

This clonotype was detected many times. V usage is TRBV3-1 and J usage is TRBJ2-7; D perhaps matches TRBD2 (6 bases). The ends were cut back, 4 bases at V and 4 bases at J, with 11 bases in the middle. The V gene's germline CDR1 is LGHDT and CDR2 YNNKEL (reference sequence). This CDR3 region has 13 residues. CDR3 loop: CASSLGGRYEQYF. CDR3 DNA sequence: TGTGCCAGCAGCCTTGGGGGGAGGTACGAGCAGTACTTC.

The rearrangement links TRBV7-9 to TRBJ1-2; TRBD1 matches at 11 bases. CDR1 is SEHNR and CDR2 is FQNEAQ in the germline V gene (reference sequence). Trimming at V came to 5 bases and at J to 1 base, leaving 6 bases not matched to a gene. The CDR3 extends over 16 amino acids. The CDR3 nucleotides are TGTGCCAGCAGCCTGCGGACAGGGGGCAATAACTATGGCTACACCTTC. Amino acid sequence: CASSLRTGGNNYGYTF. The full variable domain, in which reference TRBV7-9 and TRBJ1-2 provide the parts outside the CDR3, is DTGVSQNPRHKITKRGQNVTFRCDPISEHNRLYWYRQTLGQGPEFLTYFQNEAQLEKSRLLSDRFSAERPKGSFSTLEIQRTEQGDSAMYLCASSLRTGGNNYGYTFGSGTRLTVV.

The chain combines TRBV6-6 with TRBJ1-2, with D tentatively TRBD1 (5 bases). V lost 2 bases, J lost 2 bases, and 12 bases lay in between. CDR3 length: 15 residues. CDR1 and CDR2 (germline): MNHNY, SVGAGI (reference sequence). In DNA form, the CDR3 reads TGTGCCAGCAGTTACGACCCGACAGTAAACTATGGCTACACCTTC. Its protein product is CASSYDPTVNYGYTF.

This clonotype was picked up a small number of times. The J gene is TRBJ2-7, the V gene TRBV6-5; 8 bases are a match to TRBD2. The CDR3 consists of 14 residues. V was clipped by 6 bases and J by 2 bases; unmatched bases: 6. Germline V gene data show CDR1 as MNHEY and CDR2 as SVGAGI. The DNA of the CDR3 is TGTGCCAGCAGGAACCTCGGGGGGGCCTACGAGCAGTACGTC. Its protein is CASRNLGGAYEQYV.

A few counts support this clonotype. V is TRBV12-3 or TRBV12-4 and J is TRBJ1-2; D is unresolved. The CDR3 consists of 18 residues. V shed 5 bases and J shed 0 bases, with 22 bases lying between them. The CDR3 DNA sequence: TGTGCCAGCAGTCATACACGCTCAGGACTGATATCTAACTATGGCTACACCTTC. It yields the protein CASSHTRSGLISNYGYTF.

V gene TRBV7-8 combines with J gene TRBJ2-1, with D perhaps TRBD2 (5 bases). Germline V gives CDR1 SGHVS, CDR2 FQNEAQ. The CDR3 contains 12 residues. Trimming removed 5 bases from V and 12 bases from J, with 14 bases in between. CDR3 sequence: CASSLGGSGQFF. CDR3 nucleotides: TGTGCCAGCAGCCTAGGAGGTAGTGGGCAGTTCTTC.

The chain links TRBV11-2 to TRBJ1-1; D gene ambiguous. The CDR3 runs to 14 residues. V lost 6 bases and J lost 10, with 21 bases in between. Germline values: CDR1 SGHAT, CDR2 FQNNGV. The CDR3 is CASRPEGRAAGAFF. Written as DNA, the CDR3 is TGTGCCAGCAGGCCTGAGGGAAGGGCCGCCGGAGCTTTCTTT.

This clonotype was detected many times. The chain uses TRBV4-1 and TRBJ2-1, with D perhaps assigned TRBD1 or TRBD2 (6 bases each). Trimming pared 2 bases from V and 4 bases from J, leaving 18 bases between. CDR3 size: 17 residues. CDR1 MGHRA and CDR2 YSYEKL come from the germline V gene. CDR3 loop: CASSQSPLGGRYNEQFF. In nucleotides, the CDR3 is TGCGCCAGCAGCCAATCGCCTCTAGGGGGGCGATACAATGAGCAGTTCTTC.

This clonotype was found a few times. This chain connects TRBV10-3 to TRBJ1-5; D is unclear. Germline V CDR1 and CDR2: ENHRY, SYGVKD. The V and J ends lost 10 bases and 2 bases respectively, with 15 bases between them. The CDR3 consists of 14 residues. The CDR3 sequence: CATKGGIGNQPQHF. The CDR3 DNA reads as TGTGCCACCAAAGGAGGTATCGGCAATCAGCCCCAGCATTTT.

V gene TRBV4-3 combines with J gene TRBJ2-1; 9 positions agree with TRBD2. The V and J ends lost 1 base and 6 bases, in that order; junction bases with no gene match: 7. Germline values: CDR1 LGHNA, CDR2 YSLEER. This CDR3 region has 16 residues. CDR3 sequence reads: CASSQVGGGGANEQFF. In DNA form, the CDR3 reads TGCGCCAGCAGCCAAGTGGGTGGCGGGGGGGCCAATGAGCAGTTCTTC.